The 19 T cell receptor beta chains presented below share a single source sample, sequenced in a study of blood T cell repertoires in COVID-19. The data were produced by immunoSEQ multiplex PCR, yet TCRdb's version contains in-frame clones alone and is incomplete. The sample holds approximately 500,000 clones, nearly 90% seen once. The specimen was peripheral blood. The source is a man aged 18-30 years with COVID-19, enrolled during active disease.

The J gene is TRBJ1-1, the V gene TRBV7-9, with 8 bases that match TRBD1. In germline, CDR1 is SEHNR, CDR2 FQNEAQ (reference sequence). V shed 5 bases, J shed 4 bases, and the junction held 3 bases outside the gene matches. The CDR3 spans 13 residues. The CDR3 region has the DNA TGTGCCAGCAGCCCCGGGACAGGCACTGAAGCTTTCTTT. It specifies CASSPGTGTEAFF.

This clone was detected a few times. The CDR3 coding sequence is TGTGCCAGCAGCCAAGATACCCGGGAGGCTTTCTTT. Translating gives CASSQDTREAFF. The gene calls are TRBV3-1 (or the pseudogene TRBV3-2) and TRBJ1-1, with no clear D. V lost 0 bases and J 11 bases, leaving 10 bases between the germline ends. The CDR3 is 12 amino acids. Germline V gene lookup returns CDR1 LGHDT and CDR2 YNNKEL (reference sequence).

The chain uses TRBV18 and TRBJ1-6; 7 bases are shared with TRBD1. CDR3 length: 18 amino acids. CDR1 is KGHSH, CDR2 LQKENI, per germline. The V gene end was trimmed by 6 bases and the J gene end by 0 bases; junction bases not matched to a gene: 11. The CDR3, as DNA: TGTGCCAGCTCTGTATTGGGGGACAGCGACTCCTATAATTCACCCCTCCACTTT. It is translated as CASSVLGDSDSYNSPLHF.

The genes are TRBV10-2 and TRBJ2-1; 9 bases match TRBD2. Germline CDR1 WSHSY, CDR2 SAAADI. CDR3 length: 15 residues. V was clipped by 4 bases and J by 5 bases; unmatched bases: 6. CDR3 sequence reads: CASSVGGGAHNEQFF. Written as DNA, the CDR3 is TGCGCCAGCAGTGTCGGCGGGGGGGCGCACAATGAGCAGTTCTTC.

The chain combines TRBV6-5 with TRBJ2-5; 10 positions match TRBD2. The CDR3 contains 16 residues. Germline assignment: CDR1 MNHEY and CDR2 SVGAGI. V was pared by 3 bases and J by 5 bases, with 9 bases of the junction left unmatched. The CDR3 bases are TGTGCCAGCAGTTATCGGAGCGGGGGGGCCCAGGAGACCCAGTACTTC. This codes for CASSYRSGGAQETQYF.

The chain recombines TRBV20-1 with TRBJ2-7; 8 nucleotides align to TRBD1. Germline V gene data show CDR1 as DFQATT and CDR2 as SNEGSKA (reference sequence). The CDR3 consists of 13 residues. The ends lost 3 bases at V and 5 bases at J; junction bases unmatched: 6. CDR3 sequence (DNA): TGCAGTGCTAGTCAGGGGGCAAAAAACGAGCAGTACTTC. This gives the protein CSASQGAKNEQYF.

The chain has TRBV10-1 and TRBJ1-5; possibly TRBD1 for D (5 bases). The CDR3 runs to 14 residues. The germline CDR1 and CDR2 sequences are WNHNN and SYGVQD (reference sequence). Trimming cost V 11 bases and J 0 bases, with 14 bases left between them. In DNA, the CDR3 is TGCGCCCCTGGGGCAGTTCATAGCAATCAGCCCCAGCATTTT. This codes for CAPGAVHSNQPQHF.

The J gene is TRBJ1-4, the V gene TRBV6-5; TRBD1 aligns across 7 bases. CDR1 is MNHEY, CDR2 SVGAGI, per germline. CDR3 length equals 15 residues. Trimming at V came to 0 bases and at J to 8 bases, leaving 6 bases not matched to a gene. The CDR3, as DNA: TGTGCCAGCAGTTACTCGTACAGGGGAAAGGAAAAACTGTTTTTT. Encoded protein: CASSYSYRGKEKLFF.

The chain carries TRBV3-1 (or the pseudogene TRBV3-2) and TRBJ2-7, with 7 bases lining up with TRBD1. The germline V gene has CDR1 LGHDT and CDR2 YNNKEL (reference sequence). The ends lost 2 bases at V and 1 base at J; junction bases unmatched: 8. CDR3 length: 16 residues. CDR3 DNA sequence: TGTGCCAGCAGCCAAACCCCGACAGGGTGGTCCTACGAGCAGTACTTC. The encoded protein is CASSQTPTGWSYEQYF.

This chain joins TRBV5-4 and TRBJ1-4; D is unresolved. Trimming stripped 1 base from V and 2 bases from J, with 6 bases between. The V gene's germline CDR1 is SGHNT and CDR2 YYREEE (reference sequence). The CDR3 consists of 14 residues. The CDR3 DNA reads TGTGCCAGCAGCTTGAAGGAGACTAATGAAAAACTGTTTTTT. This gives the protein CASSLKETNEKLFF. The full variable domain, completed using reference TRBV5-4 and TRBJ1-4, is ETGVTQSPTHLIKTRGQQVTLRCSSQSGHNTVSWYQQALGQGPQFIFQYYREEENGRGNFPPRFSGLQFPNYSSELNVNALELDDSALYLCASSLKETNEKLFFGSGTQLSVL.

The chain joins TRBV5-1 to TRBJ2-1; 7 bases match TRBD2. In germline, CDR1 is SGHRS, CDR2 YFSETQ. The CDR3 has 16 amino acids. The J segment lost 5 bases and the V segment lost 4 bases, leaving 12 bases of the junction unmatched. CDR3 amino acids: CASSTGGSGAHNEQFF. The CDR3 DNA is TGCGCCAGCAGCACGGGAGGAAGCGGGGCCCACAATGAGCAGTTCTTC. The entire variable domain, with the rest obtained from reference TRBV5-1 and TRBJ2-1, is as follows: KAGVTQTPRYLIKTRGQQVTLSCSPISGHRSVSWYQQTPGQGLQFLFEYFSETQRNKGNFPGRFSGRQFSNSRSEMNVSTLELGDSALYLCASSTGGSGAHNEQFFGPGTRLTVL.

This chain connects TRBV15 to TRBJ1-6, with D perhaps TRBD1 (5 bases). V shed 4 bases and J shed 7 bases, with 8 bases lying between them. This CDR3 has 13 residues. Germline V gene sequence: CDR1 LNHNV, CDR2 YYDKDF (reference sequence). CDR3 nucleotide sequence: TGTGCCACCAGCACACGACAGAATTCACCCCTCCACTTT. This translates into CATSTRQNSPLHF.

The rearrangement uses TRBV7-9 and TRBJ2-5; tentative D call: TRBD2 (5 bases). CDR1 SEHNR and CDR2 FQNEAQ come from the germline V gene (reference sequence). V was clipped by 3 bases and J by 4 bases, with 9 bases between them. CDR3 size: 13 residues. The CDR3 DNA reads TGTGCCAGCAGCTTGAGCGGTGGAGAGACCCAGTACTTC. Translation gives CASSLSGGETQYF.

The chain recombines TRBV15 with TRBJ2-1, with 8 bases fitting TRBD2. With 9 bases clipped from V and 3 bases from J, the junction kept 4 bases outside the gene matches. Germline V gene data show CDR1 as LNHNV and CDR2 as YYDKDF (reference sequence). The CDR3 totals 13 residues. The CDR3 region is CATIAGRYNEQFF. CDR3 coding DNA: TGTGCCACAATAGCGGGGCGCTACAATGAGCAGTTCTTC.

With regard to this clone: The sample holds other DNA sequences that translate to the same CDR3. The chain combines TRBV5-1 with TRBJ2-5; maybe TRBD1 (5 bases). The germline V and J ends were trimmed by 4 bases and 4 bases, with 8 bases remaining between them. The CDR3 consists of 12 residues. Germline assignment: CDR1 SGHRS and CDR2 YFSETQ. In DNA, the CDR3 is TGCGCCAGCAGCCCCCAGGGAGAGACCCAGTACTTC. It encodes CASSPQGETQYF.

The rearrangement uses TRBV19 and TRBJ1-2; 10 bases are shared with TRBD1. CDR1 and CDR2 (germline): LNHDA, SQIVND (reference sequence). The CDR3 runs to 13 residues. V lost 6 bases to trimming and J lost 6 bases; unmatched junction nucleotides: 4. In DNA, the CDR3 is TGTGCCAGTAGGATGACAGGGGGCAATGGCTACACCTTC. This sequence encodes CASRMTGGNGYTF.

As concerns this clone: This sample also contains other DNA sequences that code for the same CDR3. CDR3 region: CASSGGTSGRETQYF. As DNA, the CDR3 is TGTGCCAGCAGCGGCGGGACTAGCGGGAGGGAGACCCAGTACTTC. The V and J genes are TRBV5-4 and TRBJ2-5, with 15 positions matching TRBD2. Germline CDR1 SGHNT, CDR2 YYREEE (reference sequence). The J segment lost 5 bases and the V segment lost 4 bases, leaving 3 bases of the junction unmatched. The CDR3 consists of 15 residues.

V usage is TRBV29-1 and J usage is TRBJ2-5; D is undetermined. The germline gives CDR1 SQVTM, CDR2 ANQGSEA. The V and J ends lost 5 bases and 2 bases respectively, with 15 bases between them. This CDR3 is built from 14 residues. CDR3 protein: CSVPPTFEQETQYF. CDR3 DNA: TGCAGCGTTCCCCCTACTTTCGAGCAAGAGACCCAGTACTTC.

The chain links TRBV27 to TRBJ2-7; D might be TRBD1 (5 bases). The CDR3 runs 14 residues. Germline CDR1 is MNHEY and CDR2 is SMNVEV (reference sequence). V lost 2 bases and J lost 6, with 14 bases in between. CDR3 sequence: CASSLRAGNAEQYF. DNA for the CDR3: TGTGCCAGCAGTTTAAGGGCAGGGAACGCCGAGCAGTACTTC.